Listed here are 16 T cell receptor beta chains from one sample, sequenced in a study of regulatory T cells in long-lasting Graves disease. Time point noted: newly diagnosed GD, antithyroid drugs for less than 3 months. Construction of the TCR library relied on RNA isolated from PBMCs. HTBI primers from iRepertoire and Arm-PCR of CDR3 regions yielded the TCR beta libraries. Via MiXCR, TCRdb re-called the multiplex PCR reads, giving one row per CDR3 protein. This table has roughly 510,000 distinct CDR3 sequences, 16% appearing once. This sample was shared with a second study, whose subject was T cells in Graves' hyperthyroidism and ophthalmopathy.

The sequences come from peripheral blood mononuclear cells (PBMCs), collected at new diagnosis, from a patient treated with antithyroid drugs. All receptors derive from a man aged 18 to 29 with Graves disease.

The chain recombines TRBV15 with TRBJ2-1, with 8 bases matching TRBD2. The CDR3 spans 17 residues. The germline gives CDR1 LNHNV, CDR2 YYDKDF (reference sequence). V dropped 0 bases and J dropped 4; count of bases not matched to a gene: 8. CDR3 coding DNA: TGTGCCACCAGCAGAGATCGGGGACTAGGGGATTACAATGAGCAGTTCTTC. Translation gives CATSRDRGLGDYNEQFF.

This clonotype was seen only a few times. V usage is TRBV9 and J usage is TRBJ2-5; a possible D gene is TRBD1 (5 bases). Germline CDR1 reads SGDLS; CDR2 reads YYNGEE. The V end lost 3 bases, the J end lost 3 bases, and 6 bases lay between the germline ends. CDR3 length equals 12 residues. Written as DNA, the CDR3 is TGTGCCAGCAGCGCGACAGAAGAGACCCAGTACTTC. This sequence encodes CASSATEETQYF.

This clonotype was seen more than once but under ten times. The CDR3 DNA reads as TGTGCCAGCCCAAAGGGGGGCGGGAGGGCCTTTTTGTCCGGGGAGCTGTTTTTT. The encoded protein is CASPKGGGRAFLSGELFF. This chain uses TRBV12-3 or TRBV12-4 with TRBJ2-2, with 9 bases fitting TRBD2. The CDR3 covers 18 residues. The trim removed 8 bases at V and 6 bases at J, leaving 19 bases unmatched.

This clonotype has just a few counts. J is TRBJ2-2 and V is TRBV27; TRBD2 matches at 7 bases. The trim removed 6 bases at V and 7 bases at J, leaving 11 bases unmatched. Germline V lookup: CDR1 MNHEY, CDR2 SMNVEV (reference sequence). CDR3 size: 15 residues. CDR3 region: CASSPRGLDSGELFF. DNA of the CDR3: TGTGCCAGCAGCCCCCGTGGACTAGATAGCGGGGAGCTGTTTTTT.

The gene calls are TRBV11-2 and TRBJ2-2; D not certain. Germline values: CDR1 SGHAT, CDR2 FQNNGV. The CDR3 runs 14 residues. The V gene lost 5 bases and the J gene lost 1 base, with 8 bases spanning the gap. CDR3 region: CASSPQVNTGELFF. CDR3 sequence (DNA): TGTGCCAGCAGCCCCCAAGTGAACACCGGGGAGCTGTTTTTT.

This clonotype occurred a few times. The rearrangement links TRBV20-1 to TRBJ1-5, with D maybe TRBD1 (5 bases). The CDR3 is 15 residues long. Germline CDR1 is DFQATT and CDR2 is SNEGSKA (reference sequence). V was shortened by 4 bases and J by 6 bases, with 19 bases between the two germline ends. CDR3 sequence (DNA): TGCAGTGCTACCACCCAGGGCCAGTCAGGTCAGCCCCAGCATTTT. Residues: CSATTQGQSGQPQHF.

The chain employs TRBV20-1 and TRBJ2-7; a possible D gene is TRBD1 (5 bases). This CDR3 has 15 amino acids. Deletions cut 0 bases from V and 6 bases from J, with 18 bases between. Germline assignment: CDR1 DFQATT and CDR2 SNEGSKA (reference sequence). The CDR3 DNA sequence: TGCAGTGCTAGAGATCTCGAAGGGGTAGGGCGCGAGCAGTACTTC. It specifies CSARDLEGVGREQYF.

The chain links TRBV11-2 to TRBJ2-1, with D uncertain. The ends were cut back, 3 bases at V and 6 bases at J, with 18 bases in the middle. Germline V gene lookup returns CDR1 SGHAT and CDR2 FQNNGV. The CDR3 runs to 16 residues. As DNA, the CDR3 is TGTGCCAGCAGCTTGGCGACTCTCCGCCCTGCCAATGAGCAGTTCTTC. Translating it yields CASSLATLRPANEQFF.

In this sample, this clonotype turned up many times. The chain is built from TRBV7-9 and TRBJ2-3, with 10 bases identical to TRBD2. The germline gives CDR1 SEHNR, CDR2 FQNEAQ (reference sequence). Unmatched junction bases numbered 3, after V lost 5 bases and J lost 1 base. The CDR3 length is 15 residues. CDR3 DNA sequence: TGTGCCAGCAGCAAAGGACTAGCGGGCACAGATACGCAGTATTTT. Residues: CASSKGLAGTDTQYF.

This clonotype was detected ten times or more. The chain combines TRBV20-1 with TRBJ1-5; D is unclear. The CDR3 contains 13 residues. With 3 bases removed from V and 3 bases from J, the gap between germline ends came to 9 bases. Germline V gene sequence: CDR1 DFQATT, CDR2 SNEGSKA (reference sequence). This CDR3 is CSARGGNNQPQHF. CDR3 nucleotides: TGCAGTGCTAGGGGTGGAAACAATCAGCCCCAGCATTTT.

On this clonotype: A read error likely explains this, since a far larger clone differs by one base. The gene calls are TRBV13 and TRBJ2-7, with D perhaps TRBD2 (6 bases). Germline-derived CDR1 and CDR2 are PRHDT and FYEKMQ (reference sequence). The CDR3 spans 12 residues. CDR3: CASSLRGSEQCF. CDR3 sequence (DNA): TGTGCCAGCAGTTTACGGGGGAGCGAGCAGTGCTTC.

The CDR3 DNA is TGTGCCAGCACCCGAAGTTCGGGATTCTACAATGAGCAGTTCTTC. Amino acids: CASTRSSGFYNEQFF. The V and J genes are TRBV6-1 and TRBJ2-1; TRBD2 is a possible D gene (5 bases). The germline V gene has CDR1 MNHNS and CDR2 SASEGT. CDR3 length equals 15 residues. V was shortened by 7 bases and J by 3 bases, with 16 bases between the two germline ends.

Many counts were recorded for this clonotype. V usage is TRBV5-1 and J usage is TRBJ2-5; 7 nucleotides line up with TRBD1. The ends lost 0 bases at V and 3 bases at J; junction bases unmatched: 2. The CDR3 extends over 14 amino acids. Germline-derived CDR1 and CDR2 are SGHRS and YFSETQ. The CDR3 sequence: CASSLATGEETQYF. DNA of the CDR3: TGCGCCAGCAGCTTGGCTACAGGGGAAGAGACCCAGTACTTC.

In its sample, this clonotype was seen a few times. The rearrangement joins TRBV6-1 to TRBJ1-1; possibly TRBD1 for D (6 bases). The germline V and J ends were trimmed by 6 bases and 4 bases, with 24 bases remaining between them. This CDR3 region has 17 residues. Germline CDR1 MNHNS, CDR2 SASEGT. This chain's CDR3 is CASRVDEQGFRGTEAFF. DNA of the CDR3: TGTGCCAGCAGAGTGGATGAACAGGGATTTCGCGGCACTGAAGCTTTCTTT.

The rearrangement joins TRBV7-9 to TRBJ2-5; D remains unclear. The CDR3 contains 15 residues. Trimming took 3 bases from V and 5 from J, leaving 16 bases between them. In germline, CDR1 is SEHNR, CDR2 FQNEAQ (reference sequence). CDR3 coding DNA: TGTGCCAGCAGCTTCCTGGGCCCAATCTGGGAGACCCAGTACTTC. Translating gives CASSFLGPIWETQYF.

There are a few counts of this clonotype. The genes are TRBV6-2 or TRBV6-3 and TRBJ2-3; 8 positions agree with TRBD1. With 5 bases clipped from V and 4 bases from J, the junction kept 11 bases outside the gene matches. CDR3 length: 16 amino acids. Germline loops: CDR1 MNHEY, CDR2 SVGEGT. CDR3 residues: CASSEYRTGLADTQYF. CDR3 sequence (DNA): TGTGCCAGCAGTGAATATAGGACAGGGTTAGCAGATACGCAGTATTTT.